This T cell receptor beta chain appears in the sequencing data of a study of beta chain features in type 1 diabetes (dated by TCRdb to the late 2010s). Notes on the research overall: Patients and healthy donors did not differ in mean age, gender distribution, total cell number or subset yield. A total of 90 million to 130 million sorted cells were examined across all samples, and a strong correlation was observed between cell number per subset and RNA yield. In the study, recently diagnosed type 1 diabetes patients and matched healthy donors were compared on the TCRB repertoires of their sorted circulating CD4+ T cell subsets. Naive and central memory subsets were obtained from all 28 donors, but regulatory and stem cell-like memory subsets were isolated from only 8 patients and 8 healthy donors.

The investigation overall reported the following: Because the HLA sub-analyses included only small numbers of individuals, any influence of HLA type on TCRB rearrangement was left unresolved. Type 1 diabetes patients showed a moderate but significant shortening of TCRB CDR3 length in all four CD4+ subsets. Because cDNA rather than genomic DNA was sequenced, highly expressing activated cells could have been over-represented, although no difference in activation and CD3 levels was found between groups. PCR may preferentially amplify shorter templates, but because patient and control samples were amplified and corrected together, any resulting skew would affect both groups equally. At VDJ recombination sites, patients with type 1 diabetes made fewer insertions and deleted more nucleotides, a pattern implying thymic rearrangement abnormalities. Naive, central memory and regulatory TCRB repertoires appeared to be more alike among patients than among healthy donors.

The entire amount of isolated RNA was reverse transcribed using the High Capacity cDNA Reverse Transcription Kit, so the sequenced TCRB transcripts were expressed ones. Naive, central memory and regulatory T cell samples underwent deep immunoSEQ sequencing, averaging about 3.3 million total reads per sample. Sorted cells were lysed in RLT buffer, and RNA was extracted using DNase-treated RNeasy Micro or Mini kits according to cell number. To prevent cross-contamination, each cell subset was processed individually, whereas patient and healthy donor samples were processed jointly. Using the immunoSEQ multiplex PCR, TCRB sequences were amplified from cDNA into 87-bp fragments spanning the CDR3 region. The amplicons were sequenced using the Illumina HiSeq platform. The study's processing was this. Synthetic template baselines were used to correct PCR bias computationally, reads within Hamming distance 2 were collapsed together, and singletons that could not be merged were discarded. Reads were aligned against IMGT so that V, D and J genes, CDR3 length and insertions or deletions at six rearrangement sites could be assigned. Within each subset, clonotype counts were normalized to the number of sorted cells before true diversity and Gini coefficients were calculated with the tcR R package. Repertoire sharing was quantified using the overlap coefficient calculated on TCRB nucleotide sequences. TCRdb retrieved this table from immuneACCESS and kept in-frame rearrangements only. Not all clones are present; in checked studies, unresolved V genes account for under half, and no reason is known for the remainder. V and J calls and clone size follow that table, whereas D and trimming were derived from the DNA. Here the sample has 130,000 to 150,000 clones; around 50% occur a single time. The top ten hold around 0.45% of the sample.

For CDR1 and CDR2, the germline V gene (reference sequence) lists SGHNT and YYREEE. Between the V and J ends, shortened by 4 bases and 2 bases respectively, the junction contains 4 bases. There are 12 amino acids in the CDR3, from cysteine to phenylalanine inclusive. Kept here is only the CDR3 DNA, which spans 36 bases and is read in frame from base 1. Each donor gave one peripheral blood draw, roughly 120 mL on average, collected into heparinised tubes. A BD FACSAria II was used to sort naive, central memory, regulatory and stem cell-like memory CD4+ T cells with a panel that included CD45RO, CCR7, CD25, CD127, CD95 and CD27. Every sorted population had a purity above 95%. PBMCs were isolated right away by Lymphoprep density gradient centrifugation and were stained directly, without culture. Samples were stained and sorted in pairs, with one healthy donor and one patient per experiment, so that batch effects were minimized.

About this clone: The antigen it binds to is not known. Per-nucleotide qualities are absent, and no much larger clonotype sits a single base away. Other DNA sequences in this specimen translate into the identical CDR3.

The receptor comes from a man aged 18 to 30 in good health. Sequencing input: Tregs from blood. The cell subset or site label for this specimen denotes: regulatory CD4+ T cells. The receptor chain draws on TRBV5-4 and TRBJ2-1; no D gene is confidently identified. The DNA is as follows: TGTGCCAGCAGCCCAACCTACAATGAGCAGTTCTTC. Its coded protein is CASSPTYNEQFF.